This TCR beta chain was retrieved from a study of T cell repertoires in cytomegalovirus infection. The wider study: Through public TCR beta signatures, both CMV infection and matching HLA type were indicated.

TCRdb recomputed calls from the reads with MiXCR, one row per CDR3 protein. This sample carries about 900,000 distinct CDR3 sequences, approximately 32% of them seen once, and the ten largest clones take around 15%. A remark on this clonotype: Its antigen is undetermined.

Germline V gene data show CDR1 as LGHNA and CDR2 as YNFKEQ. This CDR3 spans 18 amino acids. Trimming took 0 bases from V and 10 from J; bases not matched to a gene: 13. The V gene is TRBV4-2, the J gene TRBJ2-1; the match to TRBD2 covers 12 bases. This clonotype originated in a human donor in good health (CMV status not recorded). Some clones in this sample may be carry-over from other donors' samples. The specimen comprised cultured CD8+ T cells from PBMCs, sampled from culture after CMV antigen stimulation. CDR3 DNA sequence: TGTGCCAGCAGCCAAGATGCGGCTAGCGGGGGGGTTATGGGAGAGCAGTTCTTC. As protein: CASSQDAASGGVMGEQFF.